The next 8 T cell receptor beta chains were all read from a single sample in a study of blood T cell repertoires in COVID-19. The table came from immunoSEQ multiplex PCR; TCRdb's copy has only in-frame clones and leaves some out. The sample includes about 220,000 clones, about 87% of them seen just once. The sequenced sample was PBMCs or T cells enriched from blood (not recorded which). Every receptor here comes from a woman aged 25 to 39 who had recovered from COVID-19.

The rearrangement joins TRBV4-1 to TRBJ1-1; D unclear. The CDR3 contains 14 residues. Germline V lookup: CDR1 MGHRA, CDR2 YSYEKL. The V end was cut by 6 bases, the J end by 0 bases, with 11 bases between. The CDR3 region has the DNA TGCGCCAGCAGAGTCTCAGTCATGAACACTGAAGCTTTCTTT. This sequence encodes CASRVSVMNTEAFF.

The V gene is TRBV19, the J gene TRBJ1-2; weak D call: TRBD1 (6 bases). The V gene's germline CDR1 is LNHDA and CDR2 SQIVND (reference sequence). This CDR3 comprises 15 residues. The ends were cut back, 0 bases at V and 7 bases at J, with 15 bases in the middle. The DNA of the CDR3 is TGTGCCAGTAGTATAGATGTCCCGACAGGAAGTGGCTACACCTTC. Its protein product is CASSIDVPTGSGYTF.

V and J are TRBV18 and TRBJ2-2; unclear D gene. This CDR3 region has 16 residues. V was shortened by 5 bases and J by 0 bases, with 13 bases between the two germline ends. CDR1 and CDR2 from the germline V gene are KGHSH and LQKENI. CDR3 DNA: TGTGCCAGCTCAACAGACACGTTCGCGAACACCGGGGAGCTGTTTTTT. It translates to CASSTDTFANTGELFF. The variable domain in full, with the rest retrieved from reference TRBV18 and TRBJ2-2, is NAGVMQNPRHLVRRRGQEARLRCSPMKGHSHVYWYRQLPEEGLKFMVYLQKENIIDESGMPKERFSAEFPKEGPSILRIQQVVRGDSAAYFCASSTDTFANTGELFFGEGSRLTVL.

This rearrangement joins TRBV6-4 to TRBJ2-1; 10 nucleotides agree with TRBD1. CDR3 length: 15 amino acids. Germline V gives CDR1 MRHNA, CDR2 SNTAGT. The junction had 8 bases not matched to a gene; V was cut back by 4 bases and J by 8 bases. The CDR3: CASSAGTGVRDEQFF. CDR3 DNA sequence: TGTGCCAGCAGTGCCGGGACAGGGGTCAGGGATGAGCAGTTCTTC.

V usage is TRBV5-5 and J usage is TRBJ2-2, with D unclear. Trimming took 0 bases from V and 5 from J, leaving 8 bases between them. From germline, CDR1 is SGHKS and CDR2 YYEKEE (reference sequence). CDR3 size: 14 residues. The CDR3 bases are TGTGCCAGCAGCTTGGTGATCGGGACCGGGGAGCTGTTTTTT. Encoded protein: CASSLVIGTGELFF.

The chain has TRBV11-3 and TRBJ2-3; TRBD2 aligns across 7 bases. The CDR3 has 14 residues. Germline loops: CDR1 SGHNT, CDR2 YENEEA. J lost 2 bases, V lost 4 bases, and 3 bases had no gene match. CDR3 sequence reads: CASSWDYNTDTQYF. The CDR3 region has the DNA TGTGCCAGCAGCTGGGACTACAACACAGATACGCAGTATTTT. Combining the CDR3 with reference TRBV11-3 and TRBJ2-3 gives the whole variable domain EAGVVQSPRYKIIEKKQPVAFWCNPISGHNTLYWYLQNLGQGPELLIRYENEEAVDDSQLPKDRFSAERLKGVDSTLKIQPAELGDSAVYLCASSWDYNTDTQYFGPGTRLTVL.

V gene TRBV6-5 combines with J gene TRBJ2-7; TRBD1 agrees at 11 bases. Germline V lookup: CDR1 MNHEY, CDR2 SVGAGI. The CDR3 length is 14 residues. Unmatched junction bases numbered 4, after V lost 5 bases and J lost 4 bases. The CDR3 DNA reads as TGTGCCAGCAGTCAGGGACAGGGGGAATACGAGCAGTACTTC. It translates to CASSQGQGEYEQYF.

This chain connects TRBV27 to TRBJ1-1; 7 nucleotides line up with TRBD1. This CDR3 spans 14 amino acids. CDR1 is MNHEY and CDR2 is SMNVEV in the germline V gene (reference sequence). V shed 6 bases and J 4 bases; nucleotides not matched to a gene: 8. CDR3 protein: CASSAQGPGTEAFF. The CDR3 DNA follows: TGTGCCAGCAGCGCACAGGGGCCGGGCACTGAAGCTTTCTTT.